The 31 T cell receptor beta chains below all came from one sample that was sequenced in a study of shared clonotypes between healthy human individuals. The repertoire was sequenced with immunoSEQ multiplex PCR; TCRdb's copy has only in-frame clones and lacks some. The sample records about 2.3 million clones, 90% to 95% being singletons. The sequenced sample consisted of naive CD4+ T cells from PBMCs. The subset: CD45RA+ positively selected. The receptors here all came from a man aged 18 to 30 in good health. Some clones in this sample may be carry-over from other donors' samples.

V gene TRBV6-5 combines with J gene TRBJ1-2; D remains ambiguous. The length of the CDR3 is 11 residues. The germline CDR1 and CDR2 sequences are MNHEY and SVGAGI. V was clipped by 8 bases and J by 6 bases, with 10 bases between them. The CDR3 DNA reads TGTGCCAGCGTGGCAGATGATGGCTACACCTTC. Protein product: CASVADDGYTF.

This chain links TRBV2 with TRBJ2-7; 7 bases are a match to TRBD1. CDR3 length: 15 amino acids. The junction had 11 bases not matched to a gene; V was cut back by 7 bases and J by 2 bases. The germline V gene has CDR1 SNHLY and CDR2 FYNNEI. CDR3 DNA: TGTGCCAGCACCTCCCCACAGGGGATAACCTACGAGCAGTACTTC. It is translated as CASTSPQGITYEQYF.

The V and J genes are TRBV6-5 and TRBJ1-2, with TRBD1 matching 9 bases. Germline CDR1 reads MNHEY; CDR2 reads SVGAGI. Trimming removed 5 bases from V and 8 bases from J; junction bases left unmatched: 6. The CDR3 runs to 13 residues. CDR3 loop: CASSRTGEWGYTF. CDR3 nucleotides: TGTGCCAGCAGTCGGACAGGGGAGTGGGGCTACACCTTC.

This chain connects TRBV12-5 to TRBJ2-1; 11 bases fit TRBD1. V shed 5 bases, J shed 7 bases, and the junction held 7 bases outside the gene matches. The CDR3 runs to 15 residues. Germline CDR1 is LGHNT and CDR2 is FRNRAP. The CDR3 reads CASGPGTGGLNEQFF. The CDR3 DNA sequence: TGTGCTAGTGGTCCCGGGACAGGGGGTCTGAATGAGCAGTTCTTC.

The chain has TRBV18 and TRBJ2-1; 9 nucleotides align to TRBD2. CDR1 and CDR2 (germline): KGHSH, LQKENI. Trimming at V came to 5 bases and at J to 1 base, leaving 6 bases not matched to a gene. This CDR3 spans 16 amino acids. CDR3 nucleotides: TGTGCCAGCTCAGACCAGCTAGCGGGGTCCTACAATGAGCAGTTCTTC. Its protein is CASSDQLAGSYNEQFF. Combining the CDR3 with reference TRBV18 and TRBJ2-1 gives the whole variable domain NAGVMQNPRHLVRRRGQEARLRCSPMKGHSHVYWYRQLPEEGLKFMVYLQKENIIDESGMPKERFSAEFPKEGPSILRIQQVVRGDSAAYFCASSDQLAGSYNEQFFGPGTRLTVL.

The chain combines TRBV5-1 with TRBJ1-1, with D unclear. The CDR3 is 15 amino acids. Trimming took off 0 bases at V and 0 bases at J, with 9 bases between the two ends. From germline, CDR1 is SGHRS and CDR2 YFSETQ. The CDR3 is CASSLEHSLNTEAFF. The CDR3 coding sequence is TGCGCCAGCAGCTTGGAGCACTCCCTGAACACTGAAGCTTTCTTT.

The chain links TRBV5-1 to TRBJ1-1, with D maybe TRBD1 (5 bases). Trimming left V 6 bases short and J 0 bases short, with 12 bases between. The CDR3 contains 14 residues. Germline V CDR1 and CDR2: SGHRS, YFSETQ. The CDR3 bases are TGCGCCAGCACCCCTGGACATATGAACACTGAAGCTTTCTTT. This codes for CASTPGHMNTEAFF.

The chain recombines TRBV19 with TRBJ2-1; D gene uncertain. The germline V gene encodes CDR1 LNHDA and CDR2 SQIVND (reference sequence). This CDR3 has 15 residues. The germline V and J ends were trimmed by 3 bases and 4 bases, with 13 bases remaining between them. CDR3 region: CASSMYVARYNEQFF. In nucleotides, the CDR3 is TGTGCCAGTAGTATGTATGTTGCTAGGTACAATGAGCAGTTCTTC.

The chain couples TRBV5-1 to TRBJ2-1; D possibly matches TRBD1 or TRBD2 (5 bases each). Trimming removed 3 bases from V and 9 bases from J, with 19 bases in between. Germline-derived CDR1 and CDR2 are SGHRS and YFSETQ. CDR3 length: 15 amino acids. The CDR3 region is CASSYLGPDRGEQFF. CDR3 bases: TGCGCCAGCAGCTACCTGGGACCCGACCGGGGTGAGCAGTTCTTC.

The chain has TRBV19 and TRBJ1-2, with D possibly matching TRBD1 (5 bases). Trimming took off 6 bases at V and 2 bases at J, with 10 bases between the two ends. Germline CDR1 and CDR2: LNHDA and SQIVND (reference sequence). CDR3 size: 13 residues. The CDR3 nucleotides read TGTGCCAGTAGGGGCCGGGACAACTATGGCTACACCTTC. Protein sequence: CASRGRDNYGYTF.

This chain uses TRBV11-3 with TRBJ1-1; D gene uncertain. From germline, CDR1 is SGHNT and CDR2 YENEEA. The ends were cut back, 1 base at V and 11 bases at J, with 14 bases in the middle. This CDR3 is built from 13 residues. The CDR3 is CASSLAPDLRAFF. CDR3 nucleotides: TGTGCCAGCAGCTTAGCCCCGGACCTAAGGGCTTTCTTT. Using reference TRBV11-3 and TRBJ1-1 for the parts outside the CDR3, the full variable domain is EAGVVQSPRYKIIEKKQPVAFWCNPISGHNTLYWYLQNLGQGPELLIRYENEEAVDDSQLPKDRFSAERLKGVDSTLKIQPAELGDSAVYLCASSLAPDLRAFFGQGTRLTVV.

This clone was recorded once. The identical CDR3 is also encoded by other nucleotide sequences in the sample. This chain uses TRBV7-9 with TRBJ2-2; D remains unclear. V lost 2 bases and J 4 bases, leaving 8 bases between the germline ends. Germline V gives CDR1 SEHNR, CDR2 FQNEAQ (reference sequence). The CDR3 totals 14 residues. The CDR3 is CASSLLGSTGELFF. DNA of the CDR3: TGTGCCAGCAGCTTACTAGGTAGCACCGGGGAGCTGTTTTTT.

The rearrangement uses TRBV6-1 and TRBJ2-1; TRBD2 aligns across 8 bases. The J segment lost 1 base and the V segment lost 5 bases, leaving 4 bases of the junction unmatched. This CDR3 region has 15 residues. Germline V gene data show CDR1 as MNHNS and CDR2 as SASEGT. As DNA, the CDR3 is TGTGCCAGCAGTAGACTAGCGTATTCCTACAATGAGCAGTTCTTC. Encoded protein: CASSRLAYSYNEQFF.

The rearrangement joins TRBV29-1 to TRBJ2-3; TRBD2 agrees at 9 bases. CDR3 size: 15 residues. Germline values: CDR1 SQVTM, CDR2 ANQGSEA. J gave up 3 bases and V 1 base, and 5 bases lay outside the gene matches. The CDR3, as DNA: TGCAGCGTTGAAGGGAATAGCGGGAGAACAGATACGCAGTATTTT. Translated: CSVEGNSGRTDTQYF.

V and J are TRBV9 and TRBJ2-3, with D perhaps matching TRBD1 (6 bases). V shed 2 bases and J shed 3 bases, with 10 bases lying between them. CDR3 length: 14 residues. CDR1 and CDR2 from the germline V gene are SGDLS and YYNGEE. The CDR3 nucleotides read TGTGCCAGCAGCGTCTCCAGGGGTACAGATACGCAGTATTTT. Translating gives CASSVSRGTDTQYF.

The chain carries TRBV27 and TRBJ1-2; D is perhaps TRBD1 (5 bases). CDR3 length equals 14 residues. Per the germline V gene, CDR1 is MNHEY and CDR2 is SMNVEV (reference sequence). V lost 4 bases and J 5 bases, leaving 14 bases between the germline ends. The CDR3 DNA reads TGTGCCAGCAGTTCCCGGGGGGACGGGTATGGCTACACCTTC. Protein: CASSSRGDGYGYTF.

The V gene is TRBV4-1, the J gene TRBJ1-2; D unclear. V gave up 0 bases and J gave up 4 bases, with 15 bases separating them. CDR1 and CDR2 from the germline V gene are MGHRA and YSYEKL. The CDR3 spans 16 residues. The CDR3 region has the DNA TGCGCCAGCAGCCAAGATGGGGTTGCCTCTCGCTATGGCTACACCTTC. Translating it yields CASSQDGVASRYGYTF.

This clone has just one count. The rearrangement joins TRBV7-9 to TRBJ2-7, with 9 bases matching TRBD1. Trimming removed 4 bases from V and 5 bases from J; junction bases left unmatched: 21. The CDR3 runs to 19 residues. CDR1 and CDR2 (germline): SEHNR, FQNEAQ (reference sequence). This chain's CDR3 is CASSSYGLITGGSVDEQYF. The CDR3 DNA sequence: TGTGCCAGCAGCTCCTACGGACTGATAACAGGGGGCTCAGTTGACGAGCAGTACTTC.

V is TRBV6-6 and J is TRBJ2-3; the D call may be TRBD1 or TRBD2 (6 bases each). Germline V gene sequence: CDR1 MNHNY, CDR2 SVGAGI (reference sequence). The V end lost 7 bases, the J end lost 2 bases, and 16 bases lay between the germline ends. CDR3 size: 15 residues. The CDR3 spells CASTNSGGLTDTQYF. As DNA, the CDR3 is TGTGCCAGCACCAACTCCGGGGGCCTCACAGATACGCAGTATTTT.

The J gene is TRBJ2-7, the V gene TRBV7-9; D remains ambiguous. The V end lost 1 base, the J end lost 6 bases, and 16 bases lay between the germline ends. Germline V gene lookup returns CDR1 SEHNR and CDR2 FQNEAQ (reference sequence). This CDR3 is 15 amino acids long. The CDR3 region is CASSLVRRLGSEQYF. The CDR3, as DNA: TGTGCCAGCAGCTTAGTAAGGCGACTGGGGTCCGAGCAGTACTTC.

This CDR3 is CASSRWFGDQAFSYEQYF. CDR3 DNA sequence: TGTGCCAGCAGCCGCTGGTTCGGGGACCAAGCCTTCTCCTACGAGCAGTACTTC. The chain recombines TRBV7-8 with TRBJ2-7; D is perhaps TRBD1 or TRBD2 (5 bases each). Germline V gives CDR1 SGHVS, CDR2 FQNEAQ. This CDR3 spans 18 amino acids. Trimming removed 5 bases from V and 0 bases from J, with 23 bases in between. Full variable domain (outside the CDR3, taken from reference TRBV7-8 and TRBJ2-7): GAGVSQSPRYKVAKRGQDVALRCDPISGHVSLFWYQQALGQGPEFLTYFQNEAQLDKSGLPSDRFFAERPEGSVSTLKIQRTQQEDSAVYLCASSRWFGDQAFSYEQYFGPGTRLTVT.

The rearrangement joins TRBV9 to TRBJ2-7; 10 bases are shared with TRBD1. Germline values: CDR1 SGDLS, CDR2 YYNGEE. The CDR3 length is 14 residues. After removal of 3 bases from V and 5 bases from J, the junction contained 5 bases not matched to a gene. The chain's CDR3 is CASSGPGTGDEQYF. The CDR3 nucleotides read TGTGCCAGCAGCGGTCCCGGGACAGGGGACGAGCAGTACTTC.

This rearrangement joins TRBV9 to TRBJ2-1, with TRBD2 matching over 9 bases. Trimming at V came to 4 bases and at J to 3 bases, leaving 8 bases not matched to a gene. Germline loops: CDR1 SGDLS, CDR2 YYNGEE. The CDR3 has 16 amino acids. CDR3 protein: CASSPSGNYIYNEQFF. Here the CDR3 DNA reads TGTGCCAGCAGCCCTAGCGGGAACTACATCTACAATGAGCAGTTCTTC.

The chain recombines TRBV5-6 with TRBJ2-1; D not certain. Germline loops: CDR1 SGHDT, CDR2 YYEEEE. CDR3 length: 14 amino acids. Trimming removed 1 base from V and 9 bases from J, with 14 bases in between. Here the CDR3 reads CASSLLTALGEQFF. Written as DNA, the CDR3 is TGTGCCAGCAGCTTGTTGACTGCCCTGGGTGAGCAGTTCTTC.

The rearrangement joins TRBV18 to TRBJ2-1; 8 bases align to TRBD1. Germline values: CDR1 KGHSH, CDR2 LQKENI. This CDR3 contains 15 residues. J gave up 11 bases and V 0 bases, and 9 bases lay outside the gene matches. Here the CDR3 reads CASSPPGQGNEKQFF. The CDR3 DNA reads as TGTGCCAGCTCACCACCAGGACAGGGAAATGAGAAGCAGTTCTTC.

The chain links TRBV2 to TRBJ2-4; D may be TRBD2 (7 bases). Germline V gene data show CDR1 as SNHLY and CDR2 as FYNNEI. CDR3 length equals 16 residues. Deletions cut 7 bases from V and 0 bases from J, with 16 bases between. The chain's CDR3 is CASIAGAALAKNIQYF. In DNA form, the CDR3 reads TGTGCCAGCATCGCGGGGGCAGCCCTAGCCAAAAACATTCAGTACTTC.

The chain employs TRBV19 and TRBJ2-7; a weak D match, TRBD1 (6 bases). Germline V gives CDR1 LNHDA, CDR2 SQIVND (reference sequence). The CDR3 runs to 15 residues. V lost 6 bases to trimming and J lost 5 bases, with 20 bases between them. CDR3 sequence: CASRSTGLRTNEQYF. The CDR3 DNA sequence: TGTGCCAGTAGATCAACAGGGCTACGGACCAACGAGCAGTACTTC.

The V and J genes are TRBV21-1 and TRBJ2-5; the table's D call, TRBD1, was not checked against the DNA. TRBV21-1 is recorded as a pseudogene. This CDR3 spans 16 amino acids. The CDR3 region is CASSAYRGLGQETQYF. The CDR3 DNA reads TGTGCCAGCAGCGCCTACAGGGGGCTTGGCCAAGAGACCCAGTACTTC.

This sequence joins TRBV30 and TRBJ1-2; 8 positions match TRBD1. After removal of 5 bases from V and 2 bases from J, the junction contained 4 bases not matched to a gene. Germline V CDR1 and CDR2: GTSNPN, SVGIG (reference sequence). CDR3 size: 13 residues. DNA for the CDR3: TGTGCCTGGGGACAGGGCCGAAACTATGGCTACACCTTC. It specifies CAWGQGRNYGYTF. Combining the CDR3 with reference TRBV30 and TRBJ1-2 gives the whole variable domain SQTIHQWPATLVQPVGSPLSLECTVEGTSNPNLYWYRQAAGRGLQLLFYSVGIGQISSEVPQNLSASRPQDRQFILSSKKLLLSDSGFYLCAWGQGRNYGYTFGSGTRLTVV.

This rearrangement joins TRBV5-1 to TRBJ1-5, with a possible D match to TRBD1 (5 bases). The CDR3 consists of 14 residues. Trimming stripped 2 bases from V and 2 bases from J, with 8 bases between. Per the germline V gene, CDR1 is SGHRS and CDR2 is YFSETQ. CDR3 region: CASSFAGGNQPQHF. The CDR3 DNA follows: TGCGCCAGCAGCTTTGCGGGGGGCAATCAGCCCCAGCATTTT.

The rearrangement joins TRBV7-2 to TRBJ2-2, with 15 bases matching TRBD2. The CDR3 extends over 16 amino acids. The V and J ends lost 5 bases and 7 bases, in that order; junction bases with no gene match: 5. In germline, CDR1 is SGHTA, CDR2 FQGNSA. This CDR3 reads CASSLGLAGGHGELFF. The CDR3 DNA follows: TGTGCCAGCAGCCTCGGACTAGCGGGAGGGCACGGGGAGCTGTTTTTT.